This entry is about one TCR beta chain. The sample originates from a study of OX40 agonist ivuxolimab in advanced cancers. The overall study: A mean age of about 59 years, range about 20 to 85, was recorded, and more than 80% were male. Treatment received earlier with anti-PD-1, anti-PD-L1 or anti-CTLA-4 agents was allowed, and more than 35% had some.

V gave up 5 bases and J gave up 1 base; unmatched junction bases: 3. This CDR3 has 14 amino acids. Germline CDR1 reads MGHRA; CDR2 reads YSYEKL. The assay was immunoSEQ multiplex PCR, and TCRdb's table has in-frame clones only and misses some. This sample has about 31,000 clones, with about 87% found just once. V is TRBV4-1 and J is TRBJ2-5; TRBD1 aligns across 8 bases. The source was CD4+ or CD8+ T cells sorted from blood, collected in a trial of the OX40 agonist ivuxolimab. This receptor was obtained from an adult with an advanced solid tumor such as melanoma, head and neck, liver or kidney cancer. This CDR3 is CASSAQGAQETQYF. The DNA for the CDR3 is TGCGCCAGCAGCGCCCAGGGGGCCCAAGAGACCCAGTACTTC.